Below, 8 T cell receptor beta chains from the same sample are listed, as sequenced in a study of blood T cells in healthy people across ages (dated by TCRdb to the mid-2010s). Libraries were constructed by 5' RACE. Data came from an Illumina HiSeq 2500. A second 7 to 11 cycle PCR used a sample-barcoded 5' primer and a J-beta primer mix. Clones were called with MiXCR by TCRdb after fastp trimmed the public reads at Q25, and only in-frame beta chains were retained. Identical CDR3 protein sequences are pooled into one entry, listed with their most common genes and DNA. Here the sample has about 1.4 million distinct CDR3 sequences; around 59% occur a single time. The top ten clonotypes cover 6.5% to 8.5% of the sample. Material for sequencing was blood. Receptors originate from a man younger than 35 in good health.

This CDR3 reads CSVGSGSGNEQFF. The CDR3 DNA reads TGCAGCGTTGGAAGCGGGAGTGGGAATGAGCAGTTCTTC. The genes are TRBV29-1 and TRBJ2-1; 8 nucleotides line up with TRBD2. The CDR3 extends over 13 amino acids. J was trimmed by 7 bases and V by 4 bases; bases with no gene match: 6. CDR1 is SQVTM and CDR2 is ANQGSEA in the germline V gene.

The V call is TRBV4-1, the J call TRBJ1-6; 11 positions agree with TRBD1. The germline V gene has CDR1 MGHRA and CDR2 YSYEKL. This CDR3 has 15 residues. V gave up 3 bases and J gave up 8 bases; unmatched junction bases: 3. The CDR3 DNA reads as TGCGCCAGCAGCCACGGACAGGGGGCGGATTCACCCCTCCACTTT. Translation: CASSHGQGADSPLHF.

V and J are TRBV5-5 and TRBJ1-6; D remains unclear. Germline V gives CDR1 SGHKS, CDR2 YYEKEE (reference sequence). This CDR3 spans 13 amino acids. Trimming took off 4 bases at V and 9 bases at J, with 11 bases between the two ends. CDR3 loop: CASSPVDGSPLHF. DNA of the CDR3: TGTGCCAGCAGCCCGGTGGACGGTTCACCCCTCCACTTT.

In this sample, this clonotype turned up once. This chain uses TRBV7-9 with TRBJ2-7, with D possibly being TRBD1 (7 bases). V lost 4 bases and J 5 bases, leaving 12 bases between the germline ends. The germline V gene has CDR1 SEHNR and CDR2 FQNEAQ (reference sequence). The CDR3 contains 13 residues. CDR3 DNA: TGTGCCAGCAGCTCAGGCAGGGGGGACGAGCAGTACTTC. Residues: CASSSGRGDEQYF.

This clonotype was observed a single time. The V gene is TRBV5-4, the J gene TRBJ2-5; TRBD1 or TRBD2 may be the D gene (5 bases each). The ends were cut back, 5 bases at V and 4 bases at J, with 12 bases in the middle. The CDR3 extends over 13 amino acids. From germline, CDR1 is SGHNT and CDR2 YYREEE (reference sequence). CDR3 coding DNA: TGTGCCAGCAGTTCGAGGGGCGCAGAGACCCAGTACTTC. Translation gives CASSSRGAETQYF.

The chain uses TRBV14 and TRBJ2-7, with unresolved D. Germline CDR1 and CDR2: SGHDN and FVKESK. V shed 0 bases and J shed 6 bases, with 21 bases lying between them. This CDR3 has 17 residues. CDR3 nucleotide sequence: TGTGCCAGCAGCCAAGATAGTTGGAGATCATATTTAGGCGAGCAGTACTTC. Translation: CASSQDSWRSYLGEQYF. Using reference TRBV14 and TRBJ2-7 for the parts outside the CDR3, the full variable domain is EAGVTQFPSHSVIEKGQTVTLRCDPISGHDNLYWYRRVMGKEIKFLLHFVKESKQDESGMPNNRFLAERTGGTYSTLKVQPAELEDSGVYFCASSQDSWRSYLGEQYFGPGTRLTVT.

The chain is built from TRBV27 and TRBJ1-4, with D perhaps matching TRBD1 (5 bases). Trimming cost V 7 bases and J 0 bases, with 9 bases left between them. Germline values: CDR1 MNHEY, CDR2 SMNVEV (reference sequence). The CDR3 has 14 residues. The CDR3 loop reads CASKAGATNEKLFF. The DNA of the CDR3 is TGTGCCAGCAAAGCGGGGGCAACTAATGAAAAACTGTTTTTT.

The gene calls are TRBV4-2 and TRBJ2-1, with a weak D call TRBD1 (5 bases). V was shortened by 3 bases and J by 5 bases, with 14 bases between the two germline ends. Germline CDR1 reads LGHNA; CDR2 reads YNFKEQ. The CDR3 runs to 15 residues. The CDR3 DNA is TGTGCCAGCAGCCATAACCAGGGATTCAACAATGAGCAGTTCTTC. Its protein is CASSHNQGFNNEQFF.